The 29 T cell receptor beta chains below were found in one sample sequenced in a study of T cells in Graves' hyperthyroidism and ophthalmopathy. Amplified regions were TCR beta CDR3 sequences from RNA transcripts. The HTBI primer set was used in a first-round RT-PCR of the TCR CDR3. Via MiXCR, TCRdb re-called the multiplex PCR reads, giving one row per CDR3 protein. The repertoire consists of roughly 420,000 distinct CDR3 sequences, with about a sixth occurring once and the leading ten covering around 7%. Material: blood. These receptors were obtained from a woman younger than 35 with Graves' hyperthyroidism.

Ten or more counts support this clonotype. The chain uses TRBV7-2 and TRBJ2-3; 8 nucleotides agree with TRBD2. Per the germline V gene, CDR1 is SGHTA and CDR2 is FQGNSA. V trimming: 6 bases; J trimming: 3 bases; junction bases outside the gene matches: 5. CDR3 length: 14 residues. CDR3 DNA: TGTGCCAGCAGGCGTCCTAGCGGGACAGATACGCAGTATTTT. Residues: CASRRPSGTDTQYF.

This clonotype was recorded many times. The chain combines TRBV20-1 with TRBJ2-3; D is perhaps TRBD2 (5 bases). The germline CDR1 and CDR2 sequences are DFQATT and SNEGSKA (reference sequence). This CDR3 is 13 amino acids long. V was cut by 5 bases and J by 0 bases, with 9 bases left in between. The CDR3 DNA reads TGCAGTGCTTCCCTAGCTAGCACAGATACGCAGTATTTT. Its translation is CSASLASTDTQYF.

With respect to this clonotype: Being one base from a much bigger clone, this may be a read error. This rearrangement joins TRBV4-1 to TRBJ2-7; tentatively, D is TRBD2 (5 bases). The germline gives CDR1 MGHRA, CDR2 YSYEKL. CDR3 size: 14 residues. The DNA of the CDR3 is TGCGCCAGCAGCCAATGGTCGGAGGATCTCGAGCGGTACTTC. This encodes CASSQWSEDLERYF.

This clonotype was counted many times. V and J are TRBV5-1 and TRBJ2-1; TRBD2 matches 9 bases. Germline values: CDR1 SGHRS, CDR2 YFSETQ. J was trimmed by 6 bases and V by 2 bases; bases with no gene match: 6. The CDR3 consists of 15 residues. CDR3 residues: CASSFALAGLNEQFF. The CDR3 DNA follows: TGCGCCAGCAGCTTCGCCCTAGCGGGACTCAATGAGCAGTTCTTC.

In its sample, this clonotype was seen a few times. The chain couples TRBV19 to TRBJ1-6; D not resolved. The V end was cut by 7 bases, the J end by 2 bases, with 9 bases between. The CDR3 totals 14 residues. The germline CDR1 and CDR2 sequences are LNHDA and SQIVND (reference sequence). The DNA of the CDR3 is TGTGCCAGTATTGGAGGCACCTATAATTCACCCCTCCACTTT. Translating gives CASIGGTYNSPLHF.

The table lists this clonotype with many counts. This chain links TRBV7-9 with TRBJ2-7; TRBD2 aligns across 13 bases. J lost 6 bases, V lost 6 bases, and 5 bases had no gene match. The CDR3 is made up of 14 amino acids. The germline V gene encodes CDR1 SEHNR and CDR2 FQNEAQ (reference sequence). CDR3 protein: CASRRTSGSLEQYF. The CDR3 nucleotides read TGTGCCAGCAGGCGGACTAGCGGGAGCCTCGAGCAGTACTTC.

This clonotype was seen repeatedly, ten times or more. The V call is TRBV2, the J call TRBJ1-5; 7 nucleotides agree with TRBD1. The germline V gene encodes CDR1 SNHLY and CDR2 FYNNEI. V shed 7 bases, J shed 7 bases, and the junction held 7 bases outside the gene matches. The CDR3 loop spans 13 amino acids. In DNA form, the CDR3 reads TGTGCCAGCACCGGGGACAGAGAACAGCCCCAGCATTTT. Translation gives CASTGDREQPQHF.

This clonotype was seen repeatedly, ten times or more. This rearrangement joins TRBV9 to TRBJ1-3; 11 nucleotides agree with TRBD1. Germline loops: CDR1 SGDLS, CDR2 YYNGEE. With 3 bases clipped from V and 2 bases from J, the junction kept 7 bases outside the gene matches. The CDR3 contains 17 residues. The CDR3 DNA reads TGTGCCAGCAGCGGGGCCCTGGACAGGGGGCCTGGAAACACCATATATTTT. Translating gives CASSGALDRGPGNTIYF.

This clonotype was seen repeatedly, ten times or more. The DNA for the CDR3 is TGTGCCAGCAGCTTAGCGGGGGCGGGCTATGGCTACACCTTC. It encodes CASSLAGAGYGYTF. This chain uses TRBV7-2 with TRBJ1-2, with a possible D match to TRBD1 (6 bases). The CDR3 length is 14 residues. Trimming cost V 0 bases and J 4 bases, with 9 bases left between them. Germline CDR1 reads SGHTA; CDR2 reads FQGNSA. The entire variable domain, with the rest obtained from reference TRBV7-2 and TRBJ1-2, is as follows: GAGVSQSPSNKVTEKGKDVELRCDPISGHTALYWYRQSLGQGLEFLIYFQGNSAPDKSGLPSDRFSAERTGGSVSTLTIQRTQQEDSAVYLCASSLAGAGYGYTFGSGTRLTVV.

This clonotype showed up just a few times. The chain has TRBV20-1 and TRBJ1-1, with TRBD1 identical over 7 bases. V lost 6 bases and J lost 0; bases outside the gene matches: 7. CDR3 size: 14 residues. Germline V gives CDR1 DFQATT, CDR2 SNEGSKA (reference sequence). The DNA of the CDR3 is TGCAGTGCACGACAGGGTGTGGTGAACACTGAAGCTTTCTTT. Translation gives CSARQGVVNTEAFF.

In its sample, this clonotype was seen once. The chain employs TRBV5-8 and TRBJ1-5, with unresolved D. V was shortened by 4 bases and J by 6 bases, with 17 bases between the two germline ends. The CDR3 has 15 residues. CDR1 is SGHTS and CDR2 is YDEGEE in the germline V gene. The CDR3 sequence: CASSAFEGHPQPQHF. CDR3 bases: TGTGCCAGCAGCGCCTTCGAAGGTCACCCTCAGCCCCAGCATTTT.

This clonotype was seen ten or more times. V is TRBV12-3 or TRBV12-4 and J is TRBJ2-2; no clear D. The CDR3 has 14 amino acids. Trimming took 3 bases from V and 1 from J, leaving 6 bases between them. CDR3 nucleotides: TGTGCCAGCAGTTTTGAGTTGAACACCGGGGAGCTGTTTTTT. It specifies CASSFELNTGELFF.

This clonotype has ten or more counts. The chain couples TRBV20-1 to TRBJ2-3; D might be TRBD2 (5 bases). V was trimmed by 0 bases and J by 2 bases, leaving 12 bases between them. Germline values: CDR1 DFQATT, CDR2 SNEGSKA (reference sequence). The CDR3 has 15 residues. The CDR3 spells CSARDYGRATDTQYF. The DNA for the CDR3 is TGCAGTGCTAGAGACTACGGGCGGGCCACAGATACGCAGTATTTT.

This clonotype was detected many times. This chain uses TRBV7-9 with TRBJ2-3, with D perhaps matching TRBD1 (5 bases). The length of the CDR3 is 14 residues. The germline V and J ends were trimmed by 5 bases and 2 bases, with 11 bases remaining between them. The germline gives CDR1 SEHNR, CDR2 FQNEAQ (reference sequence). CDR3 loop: CASSTQGFTDTQYF. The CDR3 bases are TGTGCCAGCAGCACTCAGGGTTTCACAGATACGCAGTATTTT.

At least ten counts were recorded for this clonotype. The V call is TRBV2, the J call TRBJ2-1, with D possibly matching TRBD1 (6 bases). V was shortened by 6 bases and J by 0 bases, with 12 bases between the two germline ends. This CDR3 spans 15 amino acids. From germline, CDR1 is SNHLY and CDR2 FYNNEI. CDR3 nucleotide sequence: TGTGCCAGCAGCCCCCGGGACAACTCCTACAATGAGCAGTTCTTC. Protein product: CASSPRDNSYNEQFF.

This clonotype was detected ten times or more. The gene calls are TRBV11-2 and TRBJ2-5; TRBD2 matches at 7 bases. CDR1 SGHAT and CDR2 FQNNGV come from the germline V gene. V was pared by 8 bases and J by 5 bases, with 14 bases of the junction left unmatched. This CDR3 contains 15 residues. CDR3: CASRAWGGVSETQYF. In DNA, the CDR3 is TGTGCCAGCCGCGCATGGGGGGGAGTATCTGAGACCCAGTACTTC.

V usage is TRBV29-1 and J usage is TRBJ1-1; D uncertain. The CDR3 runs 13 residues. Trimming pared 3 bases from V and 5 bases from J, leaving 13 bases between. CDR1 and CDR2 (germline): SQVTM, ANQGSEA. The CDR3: CSVEGDLETEAFF. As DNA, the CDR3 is TGCAGCGTTGAGGGAGATCTGGAGACTGAAGCTTTCTTT.

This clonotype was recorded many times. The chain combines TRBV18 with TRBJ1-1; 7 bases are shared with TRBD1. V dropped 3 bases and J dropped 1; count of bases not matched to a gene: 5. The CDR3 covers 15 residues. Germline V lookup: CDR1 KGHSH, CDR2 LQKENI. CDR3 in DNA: TGTGCCAGCTCACCTAACCGGGACAGGAACACTGAAGCTTTCTTT. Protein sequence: CASSPNRDRNTEAFF.

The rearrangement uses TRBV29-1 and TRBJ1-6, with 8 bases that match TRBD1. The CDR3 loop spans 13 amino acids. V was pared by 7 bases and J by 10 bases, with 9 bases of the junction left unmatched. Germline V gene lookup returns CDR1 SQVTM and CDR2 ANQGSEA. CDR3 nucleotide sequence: TGCAGCGCCCTGACAGGGGCGGGCTCACCCCTCCACTTT. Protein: CSALTGAGSPLHF. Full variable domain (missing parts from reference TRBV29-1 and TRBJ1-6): SAVISQKPSRDICQRGTSLTIQCQVDSQVTMMFWYRQQPGQSLTLIATANQGSEATYESGFVIDKFPISRPNLTFSTLTVSNMSPEDSSIYLCSALTGAGSPLHFGNGTRLTVT.

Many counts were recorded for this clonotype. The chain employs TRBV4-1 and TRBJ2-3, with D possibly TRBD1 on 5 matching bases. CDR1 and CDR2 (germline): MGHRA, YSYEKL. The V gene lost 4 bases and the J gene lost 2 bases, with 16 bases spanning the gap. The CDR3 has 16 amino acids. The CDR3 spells CASSPRWGMVTDTQYF. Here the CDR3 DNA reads TGCGCCAGCAGCCCGAGATGGGGCATGGTCACAGATACGCAGTATTTT.

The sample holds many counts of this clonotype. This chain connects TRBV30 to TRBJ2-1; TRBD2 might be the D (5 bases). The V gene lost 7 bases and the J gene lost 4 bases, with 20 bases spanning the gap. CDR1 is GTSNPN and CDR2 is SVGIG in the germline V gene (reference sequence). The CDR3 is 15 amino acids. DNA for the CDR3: TGTGCCTTGAGCCCCTCGGGGATTAGGTACAATGAGCAGTTCTTC. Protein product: CALSPSGIRYNEQFF.

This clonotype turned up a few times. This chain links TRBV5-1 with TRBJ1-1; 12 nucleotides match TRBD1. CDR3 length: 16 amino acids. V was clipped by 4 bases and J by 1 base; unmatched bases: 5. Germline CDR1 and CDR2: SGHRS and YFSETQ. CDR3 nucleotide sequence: TGCGCCAGCAGCCCAGGGGACAGGGGGCCGAACACTGAAGCTTTCTTT. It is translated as CASSPGDRGPNTEAFF.

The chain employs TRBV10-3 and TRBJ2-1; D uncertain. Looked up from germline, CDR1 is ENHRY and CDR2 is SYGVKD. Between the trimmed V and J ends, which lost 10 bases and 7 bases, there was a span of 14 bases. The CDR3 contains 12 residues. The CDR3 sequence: CATLTWGNEQFF. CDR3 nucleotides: TGTGCCACGCTGACTTGGGGTAATGAGCAGTTCTTC.

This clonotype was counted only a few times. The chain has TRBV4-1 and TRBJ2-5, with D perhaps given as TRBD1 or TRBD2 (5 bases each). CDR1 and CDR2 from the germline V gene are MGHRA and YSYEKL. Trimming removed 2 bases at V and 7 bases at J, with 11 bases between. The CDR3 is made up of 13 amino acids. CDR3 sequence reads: CASSQILGVTQYF. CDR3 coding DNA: TGCGCCAGCAGCCAAATTTTGGGGGTGACCCAGTACTTC.

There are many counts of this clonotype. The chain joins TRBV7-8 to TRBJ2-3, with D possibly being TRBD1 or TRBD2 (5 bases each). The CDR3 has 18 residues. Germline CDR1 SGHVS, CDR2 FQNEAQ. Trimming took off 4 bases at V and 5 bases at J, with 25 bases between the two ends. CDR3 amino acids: CASSSLLSGGEGRDTQYF. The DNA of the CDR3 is TGTGCCAGCAGCTCACTCTTGAGTGGGGGAGAAGGAAGAGATACGCAGTATTTT.

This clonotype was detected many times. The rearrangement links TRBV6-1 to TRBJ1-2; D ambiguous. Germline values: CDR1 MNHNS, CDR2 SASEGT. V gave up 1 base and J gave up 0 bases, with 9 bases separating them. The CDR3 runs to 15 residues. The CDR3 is CASSEGGLSNYGYTF. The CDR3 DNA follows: TGTGCCAGCAGTGAAGGAGGGCTATCTAACTATGGCTACACCTTC.

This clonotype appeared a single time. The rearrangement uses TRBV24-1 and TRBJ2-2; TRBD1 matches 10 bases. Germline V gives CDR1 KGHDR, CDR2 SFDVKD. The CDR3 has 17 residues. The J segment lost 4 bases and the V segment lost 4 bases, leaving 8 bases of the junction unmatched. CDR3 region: CATSDNRDRGLTGELFF. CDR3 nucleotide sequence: TGTGCCACCAGTGACAATCGGGACAGGGGACTCACCGGGGAGCTGTTTTTT.

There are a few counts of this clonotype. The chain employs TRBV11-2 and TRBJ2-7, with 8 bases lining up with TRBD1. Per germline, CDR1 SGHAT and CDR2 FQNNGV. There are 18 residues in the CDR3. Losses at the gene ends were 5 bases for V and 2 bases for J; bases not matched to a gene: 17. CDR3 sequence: CASSPGQGVTERTYEQYF. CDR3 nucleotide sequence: TGTGCCAGCAGCCCTGGACAGGGAGTCACAGAACGAACCTACGAGCAGTACTTC.

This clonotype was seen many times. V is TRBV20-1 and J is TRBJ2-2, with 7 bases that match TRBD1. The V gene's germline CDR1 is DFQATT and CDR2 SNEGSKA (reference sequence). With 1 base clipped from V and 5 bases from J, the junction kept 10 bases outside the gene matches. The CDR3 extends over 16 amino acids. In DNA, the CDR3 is TGCAGTGCTAGAGTAGGACAGGCGGTTGGTACCGGGGAGCTGTTTTTT. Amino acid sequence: CSARVGQAVGTGELFF.